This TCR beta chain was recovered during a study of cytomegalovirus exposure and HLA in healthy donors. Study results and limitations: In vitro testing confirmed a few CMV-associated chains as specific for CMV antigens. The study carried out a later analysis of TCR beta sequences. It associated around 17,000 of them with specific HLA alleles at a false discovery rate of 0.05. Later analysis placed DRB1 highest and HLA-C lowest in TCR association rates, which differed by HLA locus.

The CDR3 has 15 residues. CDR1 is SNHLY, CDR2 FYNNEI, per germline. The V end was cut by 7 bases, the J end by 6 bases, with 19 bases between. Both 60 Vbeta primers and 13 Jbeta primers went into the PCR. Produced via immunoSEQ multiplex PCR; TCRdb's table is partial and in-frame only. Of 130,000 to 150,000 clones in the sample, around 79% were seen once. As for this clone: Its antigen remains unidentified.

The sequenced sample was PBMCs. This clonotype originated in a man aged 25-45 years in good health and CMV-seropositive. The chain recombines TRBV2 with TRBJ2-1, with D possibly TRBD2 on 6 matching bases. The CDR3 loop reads CASTPRSRRVNEQFF. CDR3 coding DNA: TGTGCCAGCACCCCCCGGTCCCGGAGGGTCAATGAGCAGTTCTTC.